These T cell receptor beta chains were read from a single sample in a study of beta chain features in type 1 diabetes. Clones were read by immunoSEQ multiplex PCR, and TCRdb kept only the in-frame ones, dropping some. Altogether 970,000 or so clones are present, about a sixth being singletons, with the ten largest covering roughly 0.025%. Sequencing was carried out using naive CD4+ T cells from blood. The receptors originated from a woman aged 18-29 years in good health. Both conserved end residues are part of each CDR3. A D gene is named only where the DNA matches it firmly. A clone size is listed for some rows: how often the clone was seen (once, few, many), or a class if it is expanded.

J gene | V gene | D gene | clone size | CDR3 protein | CDR3 DNA
TRBJ2-1 | TRBV7-8 | - | few | CASSPTMAGSTPTDVTKQFF | TGTGCCAGCAGTCCCACAATGGCAGGATCGACCCCGACTGACGTGACGAAGCAGTTCTTC
TRBJ2-2 | TRBV7-2 | TRBD2 | few | CASSLAGGTGELFF | TGTGCCAGCAGCTTAGCCGGGGGGACCGGGGAGCTGTTTTTT
TRBJ2-7 | TRBV11-1 | - | few | CASRGSNSYEQYF | TGTGCCAGCAGGGGGTCAAATTCCTACGAGCAGTACTTC
TRBJ2-3 | TRBV10-3 | TRBD2 | - | CATSGSVGADTQYF | TGTGCCACGAGCGGGAGCGTGGGCGCAGATACGCAGTATTTT
TRBJ1-4 | TRBV2 | - | - | CASTVGTDEKLFF | TGTGCCAGCACGGTCGGGACGGATGAAAAACTGTTTTTT
TRBJ1-5 | TRBV4-2 | - | - | CASSQVTQPRANQPQHF | TGTGCCAGCAGCCAAGTTACCCAGCCGAGGGCCAATCAGCCCCAGCATTTT
TRBJ2-5 | TRBV2 | TRBD2 | - | CASSEELAAETQYF | TGTGCCAGCAGTGAAGAACTAGCGGCGGAGACCCAGTACTTC
TRBJ2-1 | TRBV7-9 | TRBD2 | few | CASSFGLAGDEQFF | TGTGCCAGCAGCTTCGGACTAGCGGGAGATGAGCAGTTCTTC
TRBJ2-1 | TRBV19 | TRBD2 | - | CASSIRAGASGSHEQFF | TGTGCCAGTAGTATCAGGGCTGGGGCTAGCGGGAGCCATGAGCAGTTCTTC
TRBJ1-2 | TRBV7-2 | - | - | CASSLMGLRYGYTF | TGTGCCAGCAGCCTTATGGGTTTGCGTTATGGCTACACCTTC
TRBJ2-7 | TRBV18 | TRBD1 | few | CASSPGTGVYEQYF | TGTGCCAGCTCACCCGGGACAGGGGTTTACGAGCAGTACTTC